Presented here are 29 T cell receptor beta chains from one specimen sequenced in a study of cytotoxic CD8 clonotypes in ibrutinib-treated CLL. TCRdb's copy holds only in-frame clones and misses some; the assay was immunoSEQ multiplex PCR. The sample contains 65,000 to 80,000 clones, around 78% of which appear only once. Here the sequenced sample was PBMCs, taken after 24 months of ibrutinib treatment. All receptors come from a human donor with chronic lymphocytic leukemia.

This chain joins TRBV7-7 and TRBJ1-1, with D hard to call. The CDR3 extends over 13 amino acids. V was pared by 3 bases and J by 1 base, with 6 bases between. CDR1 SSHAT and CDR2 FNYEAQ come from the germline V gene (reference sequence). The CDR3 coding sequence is TGTGCCAGCAGCTTGACACGGAACACTGAAGCTTTCTTT. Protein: CASSLTRNTEAFF.

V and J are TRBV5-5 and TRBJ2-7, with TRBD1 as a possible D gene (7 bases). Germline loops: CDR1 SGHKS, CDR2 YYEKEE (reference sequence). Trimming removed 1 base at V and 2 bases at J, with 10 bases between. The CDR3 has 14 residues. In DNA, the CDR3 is TGTGCCAGCAGCTTGCGCGGGACAGCCTACGAGCAGTACTTC. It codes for CASSLRGTAYEQYF.

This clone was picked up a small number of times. DNA for the CDR3: TGCGCCAGCAGCTTGGGGGACAGTAAGGAGCAGTACTTC. This sequence encodes CASSLGDSKEQYF. The chain joins TRBV5-1 to TRBJ2-7, with 7 bases identical to TRBD1. Germline CDR1 reads SGHRS; CDR2 reads YFSETQ. The CDR3 totals 13 residues. V gave up 0 bases and J gave up 7 bases; unmatched junction bases: 4.

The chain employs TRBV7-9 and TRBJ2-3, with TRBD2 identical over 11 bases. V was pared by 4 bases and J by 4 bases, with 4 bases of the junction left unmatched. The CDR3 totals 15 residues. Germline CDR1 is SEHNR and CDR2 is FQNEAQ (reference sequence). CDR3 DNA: TGTGCCAGCAGCTATAGCGGGAGGGTCCCAGATACGCAGTATTTT. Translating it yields CASSYSGRVPDTQYF.

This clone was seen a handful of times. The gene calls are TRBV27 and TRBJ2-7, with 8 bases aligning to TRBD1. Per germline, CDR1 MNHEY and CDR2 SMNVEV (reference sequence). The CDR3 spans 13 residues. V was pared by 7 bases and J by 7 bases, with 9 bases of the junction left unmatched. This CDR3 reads CASMGRGRWEQYF. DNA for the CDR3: TGTGCCAGCATGGGCAGGGGGCGCTGGGAGCAGTACTTC.

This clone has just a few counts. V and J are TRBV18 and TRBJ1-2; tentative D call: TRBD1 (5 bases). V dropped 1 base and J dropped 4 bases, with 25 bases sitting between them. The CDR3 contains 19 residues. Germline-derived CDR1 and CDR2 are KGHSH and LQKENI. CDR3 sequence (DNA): TGTGCCAGCTCACCACTTGGGGCGGAGGGGCTCACAGTCATCTATGGCTACACCTTC. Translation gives CASSPLGAEGLTVIYGYTF.

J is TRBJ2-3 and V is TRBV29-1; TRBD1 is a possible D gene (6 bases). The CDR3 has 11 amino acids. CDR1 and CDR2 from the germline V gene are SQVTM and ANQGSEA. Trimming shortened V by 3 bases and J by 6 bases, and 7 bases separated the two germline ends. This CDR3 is CSVDRGDTQYF. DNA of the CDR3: TGCAGCGTTGACAGGGGCGATACGCAGTATTTT.

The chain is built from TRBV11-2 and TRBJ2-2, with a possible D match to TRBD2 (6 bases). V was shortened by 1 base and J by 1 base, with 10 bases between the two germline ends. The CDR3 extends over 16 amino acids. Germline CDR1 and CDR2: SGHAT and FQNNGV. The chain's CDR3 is CASSLVLGGNTGELFF. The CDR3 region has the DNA TGTGCCAGCAGCTTAGTTTTGGGAGGGAACACCGGGGAGCTGTTTTTT.

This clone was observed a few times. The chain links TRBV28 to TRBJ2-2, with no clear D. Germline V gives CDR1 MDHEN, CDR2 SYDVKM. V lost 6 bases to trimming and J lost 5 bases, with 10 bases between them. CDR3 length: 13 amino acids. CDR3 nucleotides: TGTGCCAGCAGAGCCATCTCAACCGGGGAGCTGTTTTTT. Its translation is CASRAISTGELFF.

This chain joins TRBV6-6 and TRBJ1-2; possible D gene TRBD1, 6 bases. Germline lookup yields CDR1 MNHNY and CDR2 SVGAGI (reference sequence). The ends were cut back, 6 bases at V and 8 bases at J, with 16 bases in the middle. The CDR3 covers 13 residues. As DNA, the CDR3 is TGTGCCAGCAGGGAACAGGGTAGTCGGGGCTACACCTTC. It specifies CASREQGSRGYTF.

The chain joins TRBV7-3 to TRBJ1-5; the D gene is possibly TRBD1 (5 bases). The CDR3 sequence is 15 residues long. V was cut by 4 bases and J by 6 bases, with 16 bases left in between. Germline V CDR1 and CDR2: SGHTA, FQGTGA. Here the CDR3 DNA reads TGTGCCAGCAGCTCCGGGACCTTCCTGGGTCAGCCCCAGCATTTT. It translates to CASSSGTFLGQPQHF.

This chain's CDR3 is CASLQGEHRSGGYTF. The CDR3, as DNA: TGTGCCAGCTTACAAGGCGAACACCGGAGTGGTGGCTACACCTTC. This sequence joins TRBV18 and TRBJ1-2, with D uncertain. Germline loops: CDR1 KGHSH, CDR2 LQKENI. The V and J ends lost 7 bases and 7 bases respectively, with 22 bases between them. The CDR3 consists of 15 residues.

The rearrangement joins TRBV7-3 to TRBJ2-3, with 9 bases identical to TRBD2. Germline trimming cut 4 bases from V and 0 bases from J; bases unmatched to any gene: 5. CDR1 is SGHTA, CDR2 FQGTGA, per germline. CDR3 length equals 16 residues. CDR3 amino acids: CASSSDTSGSTDTQYF. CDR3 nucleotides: TGTGCCAGCAGCTCGGATACTAGCGGGAGCACAGATACGCAGTATTTT.

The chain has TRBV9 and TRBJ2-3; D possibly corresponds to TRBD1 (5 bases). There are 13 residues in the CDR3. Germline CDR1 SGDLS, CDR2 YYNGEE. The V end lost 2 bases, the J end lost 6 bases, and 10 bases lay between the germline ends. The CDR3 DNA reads TGTGCCAGCAGCGTTCCATCAGGGGATACGCAGTATTTT. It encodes CASSVPSGDTQYF.

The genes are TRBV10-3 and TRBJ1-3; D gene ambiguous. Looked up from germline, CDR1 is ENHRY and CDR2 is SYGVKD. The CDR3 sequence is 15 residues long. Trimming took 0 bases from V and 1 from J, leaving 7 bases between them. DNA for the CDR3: TGTGCCATCAGTGAGTCTTGGGGTTCTGGAAACACCATATATTTT. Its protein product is CAISESWGSGNTIYF.

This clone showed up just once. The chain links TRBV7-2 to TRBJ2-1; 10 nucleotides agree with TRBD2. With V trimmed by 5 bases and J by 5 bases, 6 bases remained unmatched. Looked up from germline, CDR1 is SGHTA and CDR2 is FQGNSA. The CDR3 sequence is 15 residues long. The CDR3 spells CASSAASGSNNEQFF. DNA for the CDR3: TGTGCCAGCAGCGCAGCTAGCGGGAGTAACAATGAGCAGTTCTTC.

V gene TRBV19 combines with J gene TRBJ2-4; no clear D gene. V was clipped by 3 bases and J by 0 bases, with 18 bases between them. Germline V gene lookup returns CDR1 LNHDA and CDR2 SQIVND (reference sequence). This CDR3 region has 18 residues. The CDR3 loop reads CASSIFRQSYLAKNIQYF. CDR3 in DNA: TGTGCCAGTAGTATTTTTCGGCAGTCCTATCTAGCCAAAAACATTCAGTACTTC.

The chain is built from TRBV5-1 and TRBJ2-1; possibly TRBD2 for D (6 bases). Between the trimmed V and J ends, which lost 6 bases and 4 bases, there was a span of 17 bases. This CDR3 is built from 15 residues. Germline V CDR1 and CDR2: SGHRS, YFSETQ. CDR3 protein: CASKVGGPPYNEQFF. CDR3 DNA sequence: TGCGCCAGCAAGGTCGGAGGGCCCCCTTACAATGAGCAGTTCTTC.

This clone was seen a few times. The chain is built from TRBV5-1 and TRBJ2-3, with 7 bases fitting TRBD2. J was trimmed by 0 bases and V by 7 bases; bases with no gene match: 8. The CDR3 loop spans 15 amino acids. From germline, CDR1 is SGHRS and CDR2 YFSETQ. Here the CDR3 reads CASLVGGSSTDTQYF. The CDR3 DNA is TGCGCCAGCCTCGTGGGAGGGTCCAGCACAGATACGCAGTATTTT.

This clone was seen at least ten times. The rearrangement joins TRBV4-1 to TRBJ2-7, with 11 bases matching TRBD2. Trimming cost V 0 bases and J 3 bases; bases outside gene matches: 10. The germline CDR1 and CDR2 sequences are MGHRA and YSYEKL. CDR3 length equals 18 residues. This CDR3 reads CASSQDTSGSSSHYEQYF. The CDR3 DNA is TGCGCCAGCAGCCAAGATACTAGCGGGAGCTCCAGCCACTACGAGCAGTACTTC.

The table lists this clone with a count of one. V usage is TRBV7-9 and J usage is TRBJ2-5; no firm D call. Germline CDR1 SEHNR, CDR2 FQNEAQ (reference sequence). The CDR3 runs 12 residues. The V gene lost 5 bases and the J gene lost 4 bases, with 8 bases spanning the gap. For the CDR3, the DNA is TGTGCCAGCAGCATCGACCGAGAGACCCAGTACTTC. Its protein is CASSIDRETQYF.

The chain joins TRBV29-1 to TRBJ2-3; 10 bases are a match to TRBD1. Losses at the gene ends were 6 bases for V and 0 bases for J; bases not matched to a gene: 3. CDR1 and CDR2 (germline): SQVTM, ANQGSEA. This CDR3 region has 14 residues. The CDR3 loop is CSVRQGASTDTQYF. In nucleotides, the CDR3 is TGCAGCGTACGACAGGGGGCTAGCACAGATACGCAGTATTTT.

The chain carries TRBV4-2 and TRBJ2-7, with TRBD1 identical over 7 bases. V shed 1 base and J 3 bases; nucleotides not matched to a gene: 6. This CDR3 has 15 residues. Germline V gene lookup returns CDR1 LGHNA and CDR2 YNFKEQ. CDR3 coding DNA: TGTGCCAGCAGCCAAGCGACAGGGCTACACTACGAGCAGTACTTC. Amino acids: CASSQATGLHYEQYF.

This CDR3 is CASSPRTSGRTDTQYF. CDR3 in DNA: TGTGCCAGCAGTCCCAGGACTAGCGGGCGGACAGATACGCAGTATTTT. V usage is TRBV7-2 and J usage is TRBJ2-3; 11 positions match TRBD2. The germline V gene encodes CDR1 SGHTA and CDR2 FQGNSA. Trimming removed 6 bases from V and 3 bases from J; junction bases left unmatched: 8. The CDR3 is made up of 16 amino acids.

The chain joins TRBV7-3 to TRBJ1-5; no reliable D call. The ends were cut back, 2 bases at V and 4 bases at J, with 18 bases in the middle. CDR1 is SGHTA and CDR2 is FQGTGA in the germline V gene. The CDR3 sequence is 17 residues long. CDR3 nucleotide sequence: TGTGCCAGCAGCTTAGGCGGAGGTGGCAGTTGGAATCAGCCCCAGCATTTT. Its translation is CASSLGGGGSWNQPQHF.

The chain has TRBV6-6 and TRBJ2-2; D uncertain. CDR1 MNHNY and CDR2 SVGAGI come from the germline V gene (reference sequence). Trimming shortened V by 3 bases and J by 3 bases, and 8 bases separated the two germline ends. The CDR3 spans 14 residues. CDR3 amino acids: CASSYNFYTGELFF. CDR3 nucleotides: TGTGCCAGCAGTTATAACTTCTACACCGGGGAGCTGTTTTTT.

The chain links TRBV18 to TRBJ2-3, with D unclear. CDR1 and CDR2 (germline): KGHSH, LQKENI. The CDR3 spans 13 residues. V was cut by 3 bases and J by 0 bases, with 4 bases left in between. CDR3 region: CASSPESTDTQYF. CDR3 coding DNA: TGTGCCAGCTCACCGGAGAGCACAGATACGCAGTATTTT.

The CDR3 reads CASSLSSGGAGQPQHF. The CDR3 DNA sequence: TGTGCCAGCAGCTTAAGTTCCGGGGGCGCGGGGCAGCCCCAGCATTTT. The V and J genes are TRBV7-2 and TRBJ1-5; perhaps TRBD1 as D (6 bases). V gave up 2 bases and J gave up 7 bases, with 18 bases separating them. The CDR3 extends over 16 amino acids. Germline V lookup: CDR1 SGHTA, CDR2 FQGNSA.

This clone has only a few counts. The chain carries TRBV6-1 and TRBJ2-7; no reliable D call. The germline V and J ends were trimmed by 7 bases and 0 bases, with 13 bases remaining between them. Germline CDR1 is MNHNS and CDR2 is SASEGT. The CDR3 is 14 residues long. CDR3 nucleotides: TGTGCCAGCAACCACCGGGTCAACTCCTACGAGCAGTACTTC. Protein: CASNHRVNSYEQYF.